The clone carrying this T cell receptor beta chain was observed once. The PCR employed 60 Vbeta primers together with 13 Jbeta primers. Sequencing was performed with immunoSEQ multiplex PCR; in TCRdb, only in-frame clones are kept and a portion is missing. The profile covers about 140,000 clones, with more than 70% appearing a single time and 2% taken by the ten largest. These data belong to a study of cytomegalovirus exposure and HLA in healthy donors. Across the whole study: Clustering assigned 81% of the approximately 400 genotyped donors to the Caucasian-associated ancestry cluster.

The clonotype was recovered from a man aged 25 to 45 in good health and CMV-seronegative. Sequencing input: PBMCs.

DNA for the CDR3: TGTGCCAGCAGTTACTCCGGGACAGGGGCCGGAAAACTGTTTTTT. Its translation: CASSYSGTGAGKLFF. The gene calls are TRBV6-6 and TRBJ1-4; TRBD1 agrees at 10 bases. From germline, CDR1 is MNHNY and CDR2 SVGAGI (reference sequence). The trim removed 0 bases at V and 10 bases at J, leaving 5 bases unmatched. The CDR3 sequence is 15 residues long.